This T cell receptor beta chain was captured by sequencing in a study of T cell repertoires in cytomegalovirus infection. Study details: In the study, CMV epitopes included recently identified HLA-C-restricted and well-studied HLA-B-restricted ones. In public TCR beta signatures, there were indications of both CMV infection and matching HLA type.

About this clonotype itself: What it binds is not known.

The CDR3 sequence is 18 residues long. V lost 1 base, J lost 2 bases, and 18 bases lay in between. Germline V CDR1 and CDR2: MNHEY, SVGEGT. In TCRdb, the reads were re-called with MiXCR into one record per CDR3 protein. The sample shows about 480,000 distinct CDR3 sequences, about 33% of them seen only once. Study-wide points: The ex vivo response showed dominance by HLA-C-restricted CMV-specific TCR beta clonotypes.

The sequence was obtained from a human donor in good health (CMV status not recorded). Some clones in this sample may be carry-over from other donors' samples. The gene calls are TRBV6-2 or TRBV6-3 and TRBJ2-1, with D unresolved. The sequences come from cultured PBMCs, collected from culture after CMV antigen stimulation. Here the CDR3 DNA reads TGTGCCAGCAGTTACTTCCCCCGTCAAGCTGGGACCTACAATGAGCAGTTCTTC. Protein: CASSYFPRQAGTYNEQFF.